The following is a TCR beta chain sequence with its context. The target of this receptor is not known. One junction end disagrees with the germline gene, perhaps due to a read error. The sample belongs to a study of blood T cells in healthy people across ages (dated by TCRdb to 2013 to 2016). Notes on the research overall: Template switching captured roughly one uniquely barcoded TCR beta cDNA molecule per two T cells in model experiments. The study analyzed two additional independent replicas of 1 million unique cDNA reads from the same blood draw for two donors, one aged 18 to 30 and one aged 80 or older. Using deep sequencing normalized with unique cDNA molecular identifiers, the study measured how TCR beta repertoire diversity changes with age. To avoid experimental bias, donors of different ages were randomly spread across the sequencing lanes. Four age groups were formed from the donors: young (average roughly 15 years), middle-aged (just under 40), aged (over 55) and long-lived (about 80). Beyond this particular receptor, the publication reports: Total diversity estimates from one million sequenced T cells were considered lower bounds and underestimates. As age increased, observed TCR beta diversity per million T cells dropped in a roughly linear way, and a significant reduction was already evident by age around 41. Because donor CMV infection status was unknown, age-related changes in expanded clonotypes were potentially confounded. Conclusive comparison of naive and antigen-experienced compartments was prevented by the profiling of bulk unsorted PBMCs. The long-lived group showed more naive CD4+ T cells, fewer expanded clones and increased TCR diversity than the aged group, suggesting age selection. Observed TCR beta diversity correlated strongly with the percentage of naive T cells measured by flow cytometry.

The library was generated by 5' RACE. Reads for this sample came from an Illumina HiSeq 2500. A second PCR of about 6 to 11 cycles was performed with a sample-barcoded 5' primer and a J-beta primer mix. Each TCR beta cDNA molecule received a unique molecular identifier from a template-switch 5' adaptor carrying 12 random nucleotides. Each sample yielded at least 2.5 million CDR3-containing paired-end reads. First-strand cDNA was synthesized from all RNA with the Mint cDNA synthesis kit, primed by a TRBC-specific oligonucleotide. All cDNA was treated with uracil-DNA glycosylase and then went through a first 18-cycle PCR with the universal primers M1SS and BC2_uni_R. The authors processed their data as follows. Normalization of each sample was performed by random selection of 1 million high-quality reads, each carrying a distinct molecular identifier. Reads with shared molecular identifiers were discarded instead of being binned into consensus sequences. MiTCR, with a Q25 quality threshold and the strictest error-elimination algorithm, was used for CDR3 identification, clonotype clustering and error correction. A nonparametric unseen species model with Euler transformation was used to estimate a lower bound on total TCR beta diversity. In TCRdb, the public reads were trimmed at Q25 with fastp and aligned with MiXCR, with productive beta chains retained. Entries that share a CDR3 protein sequence are merged under the most common genes and DNA. The V and J calls come from TCRdb's annotation, not from the publication. The sample contains about a million distinct CDR3 sequences, about 48% of them found a single time. The ten largest account for roughly 13% of the sample.

The donors were about 40 Caucasian individuals from Russia, aged 6 to 90 years, who were systemically healthy. Approximately 10 milliliters of peripheral blood were collected from each donor into EDTA-treated Vacutainer tubes. PBMCs were isolated by Ficoll-Paque density-gradient centrifugation, with at least 7 million obtained per sample. Total RNA, at least 6 micrograms per sample, was extracted from PBMCs with Trizol reagent. Naive CD45RAhigh/CD27high T cell percentages were measured by flow cytometry on a PBMC aliquot from every donor. This clonotype originated in a man aged 25 to 45 in good health. Sequenced sample: blood.

This receptor has the CDR3 CAGRSGTGGDEQFF. The DNA reads as follows: TGTGCCGGCAGATCCGGGACAGGGGGCGATGAGCAGTTCTTC. The chain is encoded by TRBV6-2 or TRBV6-3 joined to TRBJ2-1, with 12 bases in between that match TRBD1. The CDR3 has 14 amino acids, counting the end cysteine and phenylalanine. This entry keeps only the CDR3 DNA: 42 bases, framed from base 1. CDR1 and CDR2 are read off the germline V gene as MNHEY and SVGEGT.